The clone carrying this T cell receptor beta chain came up a few times. Its antigen remains unidentified. Sequencing was performed with immunoSEQ multiplex PCR; in TCRdb, only in-frame clones are kept and a portion is missing. The sample holds fewer than 200,000 clones, roughly 91% seen once. Doses given second, at about 4 or about 12 weeks, were pooled. The CDR3 spans 15 residues. V dropped 0 bases and J dropped 5 bases, with 13 bases sitting between them. The germline gives CDR1 MNHNY, CDR2 SVGAGI (reference sequence). This sample was taken from a study of T cell responses to AZD1222 COVID-19 vaccine. Whole-study results and caveats: With two AZD1222 doses given, Spike-specific TCR breadth and depth both rose. The reported proportion of spike-specific TCRs targeting unmutated variant regions was nearly half.

The chain recombines TRBV6-6 with TRBJ1-1; D is ambiguous. The specimen comprised peripheral blood, sampled 28 days after the second AZD1222 dose. The sequence came from an adult who received the AZD1222 COVID-19 vaccine. For the CDR3, the DNA is TGTGCCAGCAGTTACTCCTCCAACCTGGGAACTGAAGCTTTCTTT. Translating gives CASSYSSNLGTEAFF.